A selection of T cell receptor beta chains follows, all from one sample in a study of cytotoxic CD8 clonotypes in ibrutinib-treated CLL. Only in-frame clones appear in the TCRdb table, and some are missing; sequencing was by immunoSEQ multiplex PCR. The data hold fewer than 400,000 clones, with around 66% observed a single time. The source material was PBMCs, sampled after 36 months of ibrutinib treatment. Every receptor here comes from a human donor with chronic lymphocytic leukemia. The CDR3 runs from the conserved cysteine through the conserved F or W. The order of the fields is clone size, V gene, D gene, J gene, CDR3 protein, CDR3 DNA. A D gene is named only where the DNA matches it firmly. Only some rows state a clone size, as once, few, many or a class for expanded clones.

NA	TRBV7-8	NA	TRBJ1-5	CASSPRGQGLLSNQPQHF	TGTGCCAGCAGCCCCCGCGGGCAGGGGTTGCTAAGCAATCAGCCCCAGCATTTT
NA	TRBV13	NA	TRBJ2-5	CASHGTGQETQYF	TGTGCCAGTCACGGGACTGGACAAGAGACCCAGTACTTC
NA	TRBV7-9	TRBD1	TRBJ2-4	CASSTRDRGSDIQYF	TGTGCCAGCAGCACTCGGGACAGGGGTTCAGACATTCAGTACTTC
NA	TRBV10-3	TRBD1	TRBJ1-2	CAAIPGQGSNYGYTF	TGTGCCGCGATCCCGGGACAGGGATCGAACTATGGCTACACCTTC
NA	TRBV21-1	NA	TRBJ1-1	CASSNERQGPWDTEAFF	TGTGCCAGCAGCAATGAGCGACAGGGGCCCTGGGACACTGAAGCTTTCTTT
NA	TRBV11-3	TRBD2	TRBJ2-2	CASSLAAPGTSGDTGELFF	TGTGCCAGCAGCTTAGCTGCCCCCGGGACTAGCGGGGACACCGGGGAGCTGTTTTTT
NA	TRBV28	TRBD2	TRBJ2-7	CASSWGLGEQYF	TGTGCCAGCAGTTGGGGACTAGGTGAGCAGTACTTC
few	TRBV4-2	TRBD2	TRBJ2-2	CASSQDRGAGELFF	TGTGCCAGCAGCCAAGATCGGGGGGCCGGGGAGCTGTTTTTT
NA	TRBV5-6	NA	TRBJ2-3	CASSFTGSTDTQYF	TGTGCCAGCAGCTTTACAGGGAGCACAGATACGCAGTATTTT
NA	TRBV4-1	TRBD1	TRBJ1-4	CASSQVWDRGPETNEKLFF	TGCGCCAGCAGCCAAGTTTGGGACAGGGGGCCAGAAACTAATGAAAAACTGTTTTTT
NA	TRBV4-1	NA	TRBJ2-1	CASSQVGPPHPNEQFF	TGCGCCAGCAGCCAAGTCGGCCCCCCCCATCCCAATGAGCAGTTCTTC
NA	TRBV7-2	NA	TRBJ2-1	CASSLVGEGDPTDEQFF	TGTGCCAGCAGCTTAGTGGGGGAAGGGGATCCTACAGATGAGCAGTTCTTC
NA	TRBV5-6	TRBD2	TRBJ2-7	CASSTWMSSGKNYEQYF	TGTGCCAGCAGCACCTGGATGTCTAGCGGGAAGAACTACGAGCAGTACTTC
NA	TRBV5-1	NA	TRBJ2-1	CASSSLLMTYNEQFF	TGCGCCAGCAGCTCACTTCTAATGACTTACAATGAGCAGTTCTTC
NA	TRBV5-1	NA	TRBJ1-1	CASSIQEGTEAFF	TGCGCCAGCAGCATCCAGGAGGGCACTGAAGCTTTCTTT
NA	TRBV5-1	TRBD1	TRBJ1-3	CASSTTGAGGNTIYF	TGCGCCAGCAGCACCACAGGGGCCGGTGGAAACACCATATATTTT
NA	TRBV5-1	NA	TRBJ2-3	CASSLGTGRDTQYF	TGCGCCAGCAGCTTGGGGACGGGCCGCGATACGCAGTATTTT
once	TRBV5-1	TRBD2	TRBJ2-3	CASSLLAGGLPADTQYF	TGCGCCAGCAGCTTACTAGCGGGGGGCCTCCCCGCAGATACGCAGTATTTT
NA	TRBV13	TRBD2	TRBJ2-3	CASSLRLAAGTDTQYF	TGTGCCAGCAGCCTCCGACTAGCGGCCGGCACAGATACGCAGTATTTT
NA	TRBV28	TRBD1	TRBJ1-2	CASRFGQGSEPDDGYTF	TGTGCCAGCAGATTCGGACAGGGGAGCGAACCGGATGATGGCTACACCTTC
NA	TRBV6-5	NA	TRBJ2-7	CASRIGEGVAYEQYF	TGTGCCAGCAGAATCGGGGAAGGGGTAGCCTACGAGCAGTACTTC
few	TRBV2	TRBD1	TRBJ1-3	CASRAGGPGIYF	TGTGCCAGCAGGGCAGGGGGCCCGGGCATATATTTT
NA	TRBV5-1	TRBD1	TRBJ2-7	CASSPSGGEVEQYF	TGCGCCAGCAGCCCCTCAGGGGGAGAGGTCGAGCAGTACTTC
few	TRBV4-1	NA	TRBJ1-2	CASTRLTIPYGYTF	TGCGCCAGCACCCGATTAACAATCCCCTATGGCTACACCTTC